This T cell receptor beta chain was sequenced for a study of breast tumors, draining lymph nodes, adjacent tissues. V was shortened by 2 bases and J by 8 bases, with 24 bases between the two germline ends. The germline V gene encodes CDR1 SQVTM and CDR2 ANQGSEA. The CDR3 has 16 residues. Samples came from axillary lymph nodes draining the breast cancer. TCRdb reprocessed the multiplex PCR reads with MiXCR, giving one entry per CDR3 protein. The sample contains 200,000 to 300,000 distinct CDR3 sequences, about 30% of which appear only once. In this sample, this clonotype turned up a few times. A much larger clone differs by one base, so this may be a read error.

The specimen sequenced was axillary lymph node tissue. The sequence was obtained from a female donor with breast cancer. Some clones in this sample may be carry-over from other donors' samples. The chain employs TRBV29-1 and TRBJ1-2; tentative D call: TRBD1 (5 bases). The CDR3 loop reads CSVEMRRGIGPGGYTF. The DNA of the CDR3 is TGCAGCGTTGAAATGCGACGGGGGATAGGTCCTGGAGGCTACACCTTC.